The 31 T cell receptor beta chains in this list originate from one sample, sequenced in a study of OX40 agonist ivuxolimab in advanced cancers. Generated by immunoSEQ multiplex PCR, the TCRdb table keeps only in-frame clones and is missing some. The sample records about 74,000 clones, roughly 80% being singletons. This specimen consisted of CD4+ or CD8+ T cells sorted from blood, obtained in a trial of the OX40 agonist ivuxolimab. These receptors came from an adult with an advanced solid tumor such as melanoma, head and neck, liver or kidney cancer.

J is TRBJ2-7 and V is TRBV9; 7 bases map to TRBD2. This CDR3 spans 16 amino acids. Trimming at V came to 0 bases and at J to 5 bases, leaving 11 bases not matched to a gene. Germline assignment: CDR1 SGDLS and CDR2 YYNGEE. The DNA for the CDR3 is TGTGCCAGCAGCGTAGATCCCGCGGGAGTCCTCGACGAGCAGTACTTC. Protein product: CASSVDPAGVLDEQYF.

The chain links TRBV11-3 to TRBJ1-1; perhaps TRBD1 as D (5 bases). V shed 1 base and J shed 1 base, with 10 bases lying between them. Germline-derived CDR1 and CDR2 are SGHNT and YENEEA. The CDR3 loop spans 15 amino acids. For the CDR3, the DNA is TGTGCCAGCAGCTTAGGTGGGGCGTCGAACACTGAAGCTTTCTTT. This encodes CASSLGGASNTEAFF. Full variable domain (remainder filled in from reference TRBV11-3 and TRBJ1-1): EAGVVQSPRYKIIEKKQPVAFWCNPISGHNTLYWYLQNLGQGPELLIRYENEEAVDDSQLPKDRFSAERLKGVDSTLKIQPAELGDSAVYLCASSLGGASNTEAFFGQGTRLTVV.

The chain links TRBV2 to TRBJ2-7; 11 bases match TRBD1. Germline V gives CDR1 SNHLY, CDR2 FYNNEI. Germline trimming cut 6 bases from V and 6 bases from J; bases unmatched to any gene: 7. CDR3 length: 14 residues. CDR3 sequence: CASSRDRGISEQYF. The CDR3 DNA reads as TGTGCCAGCAGCCGGGACAGGGGGATTAGCGAGCAGTACTTC.

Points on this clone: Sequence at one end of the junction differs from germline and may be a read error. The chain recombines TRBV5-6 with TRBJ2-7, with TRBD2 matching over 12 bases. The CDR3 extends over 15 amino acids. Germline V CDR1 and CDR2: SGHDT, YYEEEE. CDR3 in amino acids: CASNLRTSGVHEQYF. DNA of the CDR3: TGTGCCAGCAACTTGAGGACTAGCGGGGTGCACGAGCAGTACTTC. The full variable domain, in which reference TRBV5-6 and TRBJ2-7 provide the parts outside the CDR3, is DAGVTQSPTHLIKTRGQQVTLRCSPKSGHDTVSWYQQALGQGPQFIFQYYEEEERQRGNFPDRFSGHQFPNYSSELNVNALLLGDSALYLCASNLRTSGVHEQYFGPGTRLTVT.

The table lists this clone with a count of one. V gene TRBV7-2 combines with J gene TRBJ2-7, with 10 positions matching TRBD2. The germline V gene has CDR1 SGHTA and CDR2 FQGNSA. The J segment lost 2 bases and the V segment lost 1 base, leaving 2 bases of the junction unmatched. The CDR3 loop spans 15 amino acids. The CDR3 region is CASSLGLAGAYEQYF. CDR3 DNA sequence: TGTGCCAGCAGCTTAGGGCTAGCGGGGGCCTACGAGCAGTACTTC.

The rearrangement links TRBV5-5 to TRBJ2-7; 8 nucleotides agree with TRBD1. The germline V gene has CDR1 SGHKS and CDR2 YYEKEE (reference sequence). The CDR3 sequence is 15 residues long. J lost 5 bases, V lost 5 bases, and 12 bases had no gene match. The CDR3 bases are TGTGCCAGCAGTTCATTTCAGGGGGCTAGGAACGAGCAGTACTTC. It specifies CASSSFQGARNEQYF.

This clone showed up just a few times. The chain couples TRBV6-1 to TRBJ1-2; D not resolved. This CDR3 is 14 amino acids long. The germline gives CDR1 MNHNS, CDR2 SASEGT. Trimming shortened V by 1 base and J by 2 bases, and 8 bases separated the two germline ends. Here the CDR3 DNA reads TGTGCCAGCAGTGAAGTTGTCGGAAACTATGGCTACACCTTC. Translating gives CASSEVVGNYGYTF.

The CDR3 spells CSARGWGTQYF. DNA for the CDR3: TGCAGTGCTAGAGGATGGGGGACCCAGTACTTC. This chain links TRBV20-1 with TRBJ2-5; D call uncertain. The CDR3 has 11 residues. V was pared by 1 base and J by 7 bases, with 7 bases between. The germline gives CDR1 DFQATT, CDR2 SNEGSKA (reference sequence).

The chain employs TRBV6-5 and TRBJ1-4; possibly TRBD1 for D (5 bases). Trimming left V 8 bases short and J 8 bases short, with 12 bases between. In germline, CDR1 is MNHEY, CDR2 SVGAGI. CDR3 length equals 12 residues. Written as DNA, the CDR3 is TGTGCCAGCGGGGACGTTTCAGAAAAACTGTTTTTT. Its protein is CASGDVSEKLFF.

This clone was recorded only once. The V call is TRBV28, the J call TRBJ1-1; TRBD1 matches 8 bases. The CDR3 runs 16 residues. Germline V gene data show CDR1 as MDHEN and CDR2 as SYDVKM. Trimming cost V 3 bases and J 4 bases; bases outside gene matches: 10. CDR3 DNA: TGTGCCAGCAGTTTTTATCCAGGGGGCAGGGGCACTGAAGCTTTCTTT. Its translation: CASSFYPGGRGTEAFF.

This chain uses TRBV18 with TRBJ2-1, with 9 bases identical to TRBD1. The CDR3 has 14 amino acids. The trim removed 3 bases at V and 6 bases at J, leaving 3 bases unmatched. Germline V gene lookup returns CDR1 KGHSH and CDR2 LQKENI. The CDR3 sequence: CASSPQTGGNEQFF. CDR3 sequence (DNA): TGTGCCAGCTCACCTCAGACAGGGGGCAATGAGCAGTTCTTC.

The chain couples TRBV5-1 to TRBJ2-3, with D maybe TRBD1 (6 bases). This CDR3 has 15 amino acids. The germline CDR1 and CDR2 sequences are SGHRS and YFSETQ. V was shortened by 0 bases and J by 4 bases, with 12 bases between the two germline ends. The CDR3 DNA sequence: TGCGCCAGCAGCTTGGACGGAACAGGGCCAGATACGCAGTATTTT. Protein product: CASSLDGTGPDTQYF.

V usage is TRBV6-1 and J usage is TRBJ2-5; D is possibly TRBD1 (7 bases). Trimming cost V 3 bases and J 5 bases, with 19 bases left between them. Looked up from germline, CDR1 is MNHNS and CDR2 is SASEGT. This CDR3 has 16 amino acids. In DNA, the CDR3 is TGTGCCAGCAGTGACAGGGGACAGACCGGAGGGGAGACCCAGTACTTC. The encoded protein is CASSDRGQTGGETQYF.

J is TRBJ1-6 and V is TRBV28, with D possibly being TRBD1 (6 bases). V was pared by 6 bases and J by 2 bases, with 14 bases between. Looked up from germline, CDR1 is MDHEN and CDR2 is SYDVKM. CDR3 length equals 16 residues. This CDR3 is CASSLEGGPYNSPLHF. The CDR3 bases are TGTGCCAGCAGCCTCGAGGGGGGCCCCTATAATTCACCCCTCCACTTT.

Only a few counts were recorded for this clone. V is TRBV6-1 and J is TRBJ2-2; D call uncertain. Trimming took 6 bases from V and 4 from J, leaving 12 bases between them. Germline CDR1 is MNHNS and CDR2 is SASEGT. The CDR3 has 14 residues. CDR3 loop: CASREYLGTGELFF. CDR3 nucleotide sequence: TGTGCCAGCAGGGAATACCTAGGCACCGGGGAGCTGTTTTTT.

CDR3 sequence (DNA): TGCGCCTCCTTACGGGTCGCCGGGGGTGAGCAGTTCTTC. Translating gives CASLRVAGGEQFF. The V gene is TRBV10-2, the J gene TRBJ2-1; D possibly corresponds to TRBD2 (6 bases). The CDR3 sequence is 13 residues long. V lost 11 bases, J lost 9 bases, and 20 bases lay in between. Germline assignment: CDR1 WSHSY and CDR2 SAAADI.

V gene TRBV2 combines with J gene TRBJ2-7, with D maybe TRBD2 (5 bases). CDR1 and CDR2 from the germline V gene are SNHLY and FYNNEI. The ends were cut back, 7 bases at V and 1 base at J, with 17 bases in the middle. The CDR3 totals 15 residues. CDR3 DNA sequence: TGTGCCAGCACCCCCGAAAGGACTGGATCCTACGAGCAGTACTTC. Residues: CASTPERTGSYEQYF.

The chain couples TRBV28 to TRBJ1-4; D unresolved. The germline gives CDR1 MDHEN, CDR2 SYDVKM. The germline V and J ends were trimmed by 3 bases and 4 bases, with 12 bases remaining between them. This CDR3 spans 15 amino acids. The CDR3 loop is CASSFLGVGNEKLFF. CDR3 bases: TGTGCCAGCAGTTTTCTCGGGGTGGGTAATGAAAAACTGTTTTTT.

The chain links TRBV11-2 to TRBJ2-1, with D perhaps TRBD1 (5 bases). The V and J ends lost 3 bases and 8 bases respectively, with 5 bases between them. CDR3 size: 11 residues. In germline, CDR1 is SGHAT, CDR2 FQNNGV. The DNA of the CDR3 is TGTGCCAGCAGCTTGGGGCATGAGCAGTTCTTC. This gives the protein CASSLGHEQFF.

Here the CDR3 reads CASSLRTPSAYNEQFF. The DNA of the CDR3 is TGCGCCAGCAGCCTGAGGACTCCATCGGCCTACAATGAGCAGTTCTTC. J is TRBJ2-1 and V is TRBV5-1; D is perhaps TRBD2 (5 bases). This CDR3 is built from 16 residues. CDR1 and CDR2 from the germline V gene are SGHRS and YFSETQ. V lost 4 bases and J 2 bases, leaving 16 bases between the germline ends. The full variable domain, completed using reference TRBV5-1 and TRBJ2-1, is KAGVTQTPRYLIKTRGQQVTLSCSPISGHRSVSWYQQTPGQGLQFLFEYFSETQRNKGNFPGRFSGRQFSNSRSEMNVSTLELGDSALYLCASSLRTPSAYNEQFFGPGTRLTVL.

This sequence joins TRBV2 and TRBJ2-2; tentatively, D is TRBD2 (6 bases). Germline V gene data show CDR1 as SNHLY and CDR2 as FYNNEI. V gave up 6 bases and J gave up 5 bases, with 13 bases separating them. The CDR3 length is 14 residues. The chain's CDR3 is CASRGDSETGELFF. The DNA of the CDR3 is TGTGCCAGCAGGGGGGACTCCGAGACCGGGGAGCTGTTTTTT. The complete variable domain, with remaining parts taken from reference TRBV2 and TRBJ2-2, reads EPEVTQTPSHQVTQMGQEVILRCVPISNHLYFYWYRQILGQKVEFLVSFYNNEISEKSEIFDDQFSVERPDGSNFTLKIRSTKLEDSAMYFCASRGDSETGELFFGEGSRLTVL.

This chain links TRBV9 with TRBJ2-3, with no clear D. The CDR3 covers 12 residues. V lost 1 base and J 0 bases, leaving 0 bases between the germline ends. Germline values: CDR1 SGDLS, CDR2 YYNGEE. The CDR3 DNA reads TGTGCCAGCAGCGTAAGCACAGATACGCAGTATTTT. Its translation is CASSVSTDTQYF.

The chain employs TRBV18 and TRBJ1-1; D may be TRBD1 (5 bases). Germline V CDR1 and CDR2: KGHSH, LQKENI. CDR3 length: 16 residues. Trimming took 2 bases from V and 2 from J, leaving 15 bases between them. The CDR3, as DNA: TGTGCCAGCTCACCAAAGGAACCCGGGGGAAACACTGAAGCTTTCTTT. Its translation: CASSPKEPGGNTEAFF.

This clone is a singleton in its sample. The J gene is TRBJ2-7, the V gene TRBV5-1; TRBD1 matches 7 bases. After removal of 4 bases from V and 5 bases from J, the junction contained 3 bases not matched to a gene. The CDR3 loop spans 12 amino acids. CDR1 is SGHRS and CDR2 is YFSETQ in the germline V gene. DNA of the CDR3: TGCGCCAGCAGCCGAGACAGGGACGAGCAGTACTTC. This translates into CASSRDRDEQYF.

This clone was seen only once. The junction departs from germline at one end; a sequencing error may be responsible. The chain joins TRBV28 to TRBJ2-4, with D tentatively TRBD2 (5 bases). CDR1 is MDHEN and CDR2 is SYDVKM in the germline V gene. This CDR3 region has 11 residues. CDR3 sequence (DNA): TGTGCCAGCAGTTTTCGGGAAAAGATAGACTTC. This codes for CASSFREKIDF.

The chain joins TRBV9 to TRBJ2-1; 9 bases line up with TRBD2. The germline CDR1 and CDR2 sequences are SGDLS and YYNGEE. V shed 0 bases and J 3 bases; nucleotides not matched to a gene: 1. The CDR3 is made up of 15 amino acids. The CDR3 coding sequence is TGTGCCAGCAGCGTAGGACTAGCGGACTACAATGAGCAGTTCTTC. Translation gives CASSVGLADYNEQFF.

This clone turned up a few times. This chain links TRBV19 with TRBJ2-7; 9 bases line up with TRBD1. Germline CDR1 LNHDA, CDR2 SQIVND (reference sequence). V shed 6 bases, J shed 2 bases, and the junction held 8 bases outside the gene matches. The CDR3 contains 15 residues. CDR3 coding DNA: TGTGCCAGTAGACAATCGGACAGGGGAGCCTACGAGCAGTACTTC. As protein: CASRQSDRGAYEQYF.

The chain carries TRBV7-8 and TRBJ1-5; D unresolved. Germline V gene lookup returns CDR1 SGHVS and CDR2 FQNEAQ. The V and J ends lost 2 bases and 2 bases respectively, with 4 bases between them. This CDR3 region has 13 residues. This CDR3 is CASSLRGNQPQHF. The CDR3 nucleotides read TGTGCCAGCAGCTTAAGAGGCAATCAGCCCCAGCATTTT.

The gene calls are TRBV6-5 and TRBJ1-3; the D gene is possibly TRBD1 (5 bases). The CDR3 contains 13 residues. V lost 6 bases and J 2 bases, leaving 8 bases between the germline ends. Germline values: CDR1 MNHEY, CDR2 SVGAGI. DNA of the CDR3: TGTGCCAGCAGGCAGGGTACTGGAAACACCATATATTTT. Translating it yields CASRQGTGNTIYF.

The CDR3 nucleotides are TGTGCCAGCAGTTCGGGACAGGAATCCCACGAGCAGTACTTC. Protein product: CASSSGQESHEQYF. V and J are TRBV6-5 and TRBJ2-7, with 8 nucleotides matching TRBD1. Germline V gives CDR1 MNHEY, CDR2 SVGAGI. The CDR3 is 14 residues long. The trim removed 4 bases at V and 5 bases at J, leaving 7 bases unmatched.

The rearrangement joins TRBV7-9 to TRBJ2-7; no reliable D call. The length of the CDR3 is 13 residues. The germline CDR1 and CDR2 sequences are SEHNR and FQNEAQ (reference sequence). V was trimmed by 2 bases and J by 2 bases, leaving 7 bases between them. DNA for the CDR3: TGTGCCAGCAGCTTACGTCACCCCTACGAGCAGTACTTC. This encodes CASSLRHPYEQYF.